This is a list of T cell receptor beta chains from one sample in a study of T cell repertoires in cytomegalovirus infection. Their recognized antigens are unknown. Using its own MiXCR run on the reads, TCRdb lists one record per CDR3 protein. The data contain around 570,000 distinct CDR3 sequences, around 40% of them singletons. The source material was cultured PBMCs, sampled from culture after CMV antigen stimulation. The receptors were gathered from a human donor in good health (CMV status not recorded). Some clones in this sample may be carry-over from other donors' samples. The CDR3 runs from the conserved cysteine through the conserved F or W. A D gene is named only where the DNA matches it firmly. Some rows have no size entry. The others give once, few or many, or a class for an expanded clone.

CDR3nt: TGTGCCAGCAGCGCCCGGACTAGCGGGGGTAGCACAGATACGCAGTATTTT
CDR3aa: CASSARTSGGSTDTQYF
v_gene: TRBV11-3
abundance: .
d_gene: TRBD2
j_gene: TRBJ2-3

CDR3nt: TGTGCCAGCAGCCCCCGGGACGTTTGGGAACAAGAGACCCAGTACTTC
CDR3aa: CASSPRDVWEQETQYF
v_gene: TRBV11-2
abundance: few
d_gene: .
j_gene: TRBJ2-5

CDR3nt: TGTGCCAGCAGCGACGCGGGGGGCATGATTAGCGGGTACAATGAGCAGTTCTTC
CDR3aa: CASSDAGGMISGYNEQFF
v_gene: TRBV27
abundance: few
d_gene: TRBD2
j_gene: TRBJ2-1

CDR3nt: TGTGCCAGCAGTTACTCGGCAGGAGACAATGAGCAGTTCTTC
CDR3aa: CASSYSAGDNEQFF
v_gene: TRBV6-2/TRBV6-3
abundance: .
d_gene: .
j_gene: TRBJ2-1

CDR3nt: TGTGCCAGCAGGCAATCCAGGGGGCCTGGAAACACCATATATTTT
CDR3aa: CASRQSRGPGNTIYF
v_gene: TRBV7-6
abundance: few
d_gene: TRBD1
j_gene: TRBJ1-3

CDR3nt: TGCGCCAGCAGCGGATCGCGAGCGGGATTTAATGAGCAGTTCTTC
CDR3aa: CASSGSRAGFNEQFF
v_gene: TRBV4-3
abundance: .
d_gene: TRBD2
j_gene: TRBJ2-1

CDR3nt: TGTGCCAGCAGCTTAGCATGGCGGGAGGAAACCGGGGAGCTGTTTTTT
CDR3aa: CASSLAWREETGELFF
v_gene: TRBV7-6
abundance: .
d_gene: TRBD2
j_gene: TRBJ2-2

CDR3nt: TGTGCCAGCAGTTACAGTCAGGGAGGTAGCAAAAACATTCAGTACTTC
CDR3aa: CASSYSQGGSKNIQYF
v_gene: TRBV6-5
abundance: .
d_gene: .
j_gene: TRBJ2-4

CDR3nt: TGTGCCAGCAGCTTGTTAGCGGGAGAGACCCAGTACTTC
CDR3aa: CASSLLAGETQYF
v_gene: TRBV7-2
abundance: many
d_gene: TRBD2
j_gene: TRBJ2-5

CDR3nt: TGTGCCAGCAGGCCGGGACAGGGGTTTATTAGGAGCACTGAAGCTTTCTTT
CDR3aa: CASRPGQGFIRSTEAFF
v_gene: TRBV6-6
abundance: few
d_gene: TRBD1
j_gene: TRBJ1-1

CDR3nt: TGCAGTGCTAGCGCACAGGGAGGGGAGACCCAGTACTTC
CDR3aa: CSASAQGGETQYF
v_gene: TRBV20-1
abundance: .
d_gene: .
j_gene: TRBJ2-5

CDR3nt: TGTGCCAGCAGTCCTGCGGACAGCCGACACACAGATACGCAGTATTTT
CDR3aa: CASSPADSRHTDTQYF
v_gene: TRBV28
abundance: .
d_gene: .
j_gene: TRBJ2-3

CDR3nt: TGTGCCAGCAGCCAGACAGGGGGTGGCTACACCTTC
CDR3aa: CASSQTGGGYTF
v_gene: TRBV7-2
abundance: few
d_gene: TRBD1
j_gene: TRBJ1-2

CDR3nt: TGTGCCAGCTCACCCCGGGGGCAGGGAGATCAGCCCCAGCATTTT
CDR3aa: CASSPRGQGDQPQHF
v_gene: TRBV18
abundance: few
d_gene: .
j_gene: TRBJ1-5

CDR3nt: TGTGCCAGCAGCTTAGGTGGGACAGGGAATAAGCCCCAGCATTTT
CDR3aa: CASSLGGTGNKPQHF
v_gene: TRBV7-2
abundance: few
d_gene: TRBD1
j_gene: TRBJ1-5

CDR3nt: TGTGCCAGCAGCTTCACAGGGGGCGCGCACACCGGGGAGCTGTTTTTT
CDR3aa: CASSFTGGAHTGELFF
v_gene: TRBV7-8
abundance: many
d_gene: TRBD1
j_gene: TRBJ2-2

CDR3nt: TGTGCCAGCAGCCGGGATTCAGGCGAGACCCAGTACTTC
CDR3aa: CASSRDSGETQYF
v_gene: TRBV2
abundance: .
d_gene: .
j_gene: TRBJ2-5

CDR3nt: TGTGCCAGCAGTTTATCCAGGGACCGCTATGGCTACACCTTC
CDR3aa: CASSLSRDRYGYTF
v_gene: TRBV27
abundance: .
d_gene: .
j_gene: TRBJ1-2

CDR3nt: TGTGCCAGCAGCTTAGATCCGGGCAACTACGAGCAGTACTTC
CDR3aa: CASSLDPGNYEQYF
v_gene: TRBV7-2
abundance: .
d_gene: .
j_gene: TRBJ2-7

CDR3nt: TGTGCCAGCAGCCGGGGGCTACACAATGAGCAGTTCTTC
CDR3aa: CASSRGLHNEQFF
v_gene: TRBV27
abundance: .
d_gene: .
j_gene: TRBJ2-1

CDR3nt: TGTGCCAGCAGCTTAGGGGATCATTACGAAAAACTGTTTTTT
CDR3aa: CASSLGDHYEKLFF
v_gene: TRBV7-8
abundance: few
d_gene: .
j_gene: TRBJ1-4

CDR3nt: TGTGCCATCAGTCCCCCAGGGAATCCGGGAGGCTACACCTTC
CDR3aa: CAISPPGNPGGYTF
v_gene: TRBV10-3
abundance: .
d_gene: .
j_gene: TRBJ1-2

CDR3nt: TGTGCCAGTACCAGGGGAAGGTTGGAGACCCAGTACTTC
CDR3aa: CASTRGRLETQYF
v_gene: TRBV12-3/TRBV12-4
abundance: .
d_gene: .
j_gene: TRBJ2-5

CDR3nt: TGTGCCAGCAGGAACACAGGGGGCTCGGGTGAGCAGTACTTC
CDR3aa: CASRNTGGSGEQYF
v_gene: TRBV12-3/TRBV12-4
abundance: .
d_gene: TRBD1
j_gene: TRBJ2-7

CDR3nt: TGTGCCAGCTCACCACCAGTCAGGGACTCCTACGAGCAGTACTTC
CDR3aa: CASSPPVRDSYEQYF
v_gene: TRBV18
abundance: .
d_gene: .
j_gene: TRBJ2-7

CDR3nt: TGTGCCAGCAGCTTATCCTTGCCCTACGAGCAGTACTTC
CDR3aa: CASSLSLPYEQYF
v_gene: TRBV7-2
abundance: .
d_gene: .
j_gene: TRBJ2-7

CDR3nt: TGTGCCAGCCTTCATCCCGCGTCCCAAAATGAGCAGTTCTTC
CDR3aa: CASLHPASQNEQFF
v_gene: TRBV19
abundance: .
d_gene: .
j_gene: TRBJ2-1

CDR3nt: TGTGCCAGCGGGGCCTGGAGCGGGGGGGAGCAGTACTTC
CDR3aa: CASGAWSGGEQYF
v_gene: TRBV6-1
abundance: few
d_gene: TRBD2
j_gene: TRBJ2-7

CDR3nt: TGCGCCAGCAGCCAAGATGAGGCTAACGGCTATGGCTACACCTTC
CDR3aa: CASSQDEANGYGYTF
v_gene: TRBV4-1
abundance: .
d_gene: .
j_gene: TRBJ1-2

CDR3nt: TGTGCCAGCAGCTCTTTCGGGGGAGGGGACGAGCAGTACTTC
CDR3aa: CASSSFGGGDEQYF
v_gene: TRBV7-9
abundance: few
d_gene: TRBD2
j_gene: TRBJ2-7

CDR3nt: TGTGCCAGCAGACTACTAGAGATCCAAGAGACCCAGTACTTC
CDR3aa: CASRLLEIQETQYF
v_gene: TRBV6-1
abundance: .
d_gene: .
j_gene: TRBJ2-5

CDR3nt: TGTGCCATCAGAGGATCCAGGGGGCAAAACACCGGGGAGCTGTTTTTT
CDR3aa: CAIRGSRGQNTGELFF
v_gene: TRBV10-3
abundance: .
d_gene: TRBD1
j_gene: TRBJ2-2

CDR3nt: TGTGCCAGCACCCAGGCGGCCAGACCCTACAATGAGCAGTTCTTC
CDR3aa: CASTQAARPYNEQFF
v_gene: TRBV6-2/TRBV6-3
abundance: .
d_gene: .
j_gene: TRBJ2-1

CDR3nt: TGTGCCAGCAGCTTAGTAGGAGCGGGCCCAGGGGGCAGTGAGCAGTTCTTC
CDR3aa: CASSLVGAGPGGSEQFF
v_gene: TRBV7-6
abundance: few
d_gene: TRBD1
j_gene: TRBJ2-1

CDR3nt: TGTGCCAGCAGTGAATCTTACGGTGGCATAGCTAACTATGGCTACACCTTC
CDR3aa: CASSESYGGIANYGYTF
v_gene: TRBV2
abundance: .
d_gene: .
j_gene: TRBJ1-2

CDR3nt: TGTGCCAGCAGTTCGCCTAATTCACCCCTCCACTTT
CDR3aa: CASSSPNSPLHF
v_gene: TRBV25-1
abundance: few
d_gene: .
j_gene: TRBJ1-6

CDR3nt: TGTGCCAGCAGCTTAGTGCAGGGAGGGATCACTGAAGCTTTCTTT
CDR3aa: CASSLVQGGITEAFF
v_gene: TRBV7-9
abundance: .
d_gene: .
j_gene: TRBJ1-1

CDR3nt: TGTGCCAGCAGTCTCCCACGGACCGGGAGGGACGAGCAGTACTTC
CDR3aa: CASSLPRTGRDEQYF
v_gene: TRBV28
abundance: few
d_gene: TRBD2
j_gene: TRBJ2-7

CDR3nt: TGCGCCAGCAGCCAAGTTGCGGGAGACCCTTACGAGCAGTACTTC
CDR3aa: CASSQVAGDPYEQYF
v_gene: TRBV4-1
abundance: .
d_gene: TRBD2
j_gene: TRBJ2-7

CDR3nt: TGTGCCAGCAGCCTGGACCGAGTGGGAGCTTATATCAATCAGCCCCAGCATTTT
CDR3aa: CASSLDRVGAYINQPQHF
v_gene: TRBV7-2
abundance: .
d_gene: .
j_gene: TRBJ1-5

CDR3nt: TGTGCCAGCAGCCGCACAGGGTCCGAATCCTACGAGCAGTACTTC
CDR3aa: CASSRTGSESYEQYF
v_gene: TRBV5-4
abundance: few
d_gene: .
j_gene: TRBJ2-7

CDR3nt: TGTGCCATCAGGGGGGTCGGGCCCACAGATACGCAGTATTTT
CDR3aa: CAIRGVGPTDTQYF
v_gene: TRBV10-3
abundance: few
d_gene: .
j_gene: TRBJ2-3

CDR3nt: TGTGCCAGCAGCCCGACCGGAGCCGCGAACACCGGGGAGCTGTTTTTT
CDR3aa: CASSPTGAANTGELFF
v_gene: TRBV7-6
abundance: few
d_gene: .
j_gene: TRBJ2-2

CDR3nt: TGTGCCAGCAGCCCGGGGAATACGCAGTATTTT
CDR3aa: CASSPGNTQYF
v_gene: TRBV7-2
abundance: few
d_gene: .
j_gene: TRBJ2-3

CDR3nt: TGTGCCAGCAGCTTAGCCACCTCTGGAAACACCATATATTTT
CDR3aa: CASSLATSGNTIYF
v_gene: TRBV7-8
abundance: few
d_gene: .
j_gene: TRBJ1-3

CDR3nt: TGTGCCAGCAGCCGATCTGCGGGGGAGAGCACAGATACGCAGTATTTT
CDR3aa: CASSRSAGESTDTQYF
v_gene: TRBV7-2
abundance: few
d_gene: TRBD2
j_gene: TRBJ2-3

CDR3nt: TGTGCCAGCAGCTTCGCGAGGGGCGATGGCTACACCTTC
CDR3aa: CASSFARGDGYTF
v_gene: TRBV7-6
abundance: .
d_gene: .
j_gene: TRBJ1-2

CDR3nt: TGTGCCAGCAGCCTCTCGGGACAGGGAAGAACTATAAACACCATATATTTT
CDR3aa: CASSLSGQGRTINTIYF
v_gene: TRBV4-2
abundance: .
d_gene: TRBD1
j_gene: TRBJ1-3

CDR3nt: TGCAGTGCTAGGCAGGGTACGGCTTCTGAAGCTTTCTTT
CDR3aa: CSARQGTASEAFF
v_gene: TRBV20-1
abundance: few
d_gene: .
j_gene: TRBJ1-1

CDR3nt: TGTGCCAGCAGAGTACCTTACAGGGGAGAAGGCTACACCTTC
CDR3aa: CASRVPYRGEGYTF
v_gene: TRBV2
abundance: .
d_gene: TRBD1
j_gene: TRBJ1-2

CDR3nt: TGTGCCAGCAGTTTCGGGACAGGACAGGGGTGGTCACCCCTCCACTTT
CDR3aa: CASSFGTGQGWSPLHF
v_gene: TRBV28
abundance: few
d_gene: TRBD1
j_gene: TRBJ1-6

CDR3nt: TGTGCCAGCAGCCCGGGGACTAGCGGGAGAGCCGATACGCAGTATTTT
CDR3aa: CASSPGTSGRADTQYF
v_gene: TRBV11-3
abundance: many
d_gene: TRBD2
j_gene: TRBJ2-3

CDR3nt: TGTGCCAGCCAAGAGGGACAGGGGTTCTACGAGCAGTACTTC
CDR3aa: CASQEGQGFYEQYF
v_gene: TRBV6-2/TRBV6-3
abundance: few
d_gene: TRBD1
j_gene: TRBJ2-7